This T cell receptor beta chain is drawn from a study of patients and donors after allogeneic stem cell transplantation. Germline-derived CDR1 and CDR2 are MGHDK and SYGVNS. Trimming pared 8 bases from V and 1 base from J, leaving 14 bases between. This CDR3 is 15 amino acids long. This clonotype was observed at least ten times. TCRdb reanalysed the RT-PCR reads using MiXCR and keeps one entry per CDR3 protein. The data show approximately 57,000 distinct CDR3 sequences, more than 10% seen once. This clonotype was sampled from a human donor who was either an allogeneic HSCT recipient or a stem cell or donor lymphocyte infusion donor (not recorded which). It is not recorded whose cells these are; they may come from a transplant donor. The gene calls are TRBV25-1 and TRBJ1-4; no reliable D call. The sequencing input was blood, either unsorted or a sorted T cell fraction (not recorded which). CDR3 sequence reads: CASGRADGTNEKLFF. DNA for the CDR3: TGTGCCAGCGGAAGGGCAGATGGAACTAATGAAAAACTGTTTTTT.